These 13 T cell receptor beta chains share one sample of origin, sequenced in a study of shared clonotypes between healthy human individuals. The protocol was immunoSEQ multiplex PCR, while the TCRdb copy is restricted to in-frame clones and leaves out a portion. The table records around 240,000 clones, 60% to 80% of them present only once. The material sequenced was memory CD4+ T cells sorted from blood. Subset in this sample: CD45RA-negative fraction. All receptors come from a young man in good health.

The J gene is TRBJ1-2, the V gene TRBV6-1, with 7 bases fitting TRBD1. With V trimmed by 3 bases and J by 4 bases, 2 bases remained unmatched. CDR1 MNHNS and CDR2 SASEGT come from the germline V gene. This CDR3 has 13 amino acids. The CDR3 loop is CASSEQGVYGYTF. CDR3 sequence (DNA): TGTGCCAGCAGTGAGCAGGGGGTCTATGGCTACACCTTC.

V is TRBV5-1 and J is TRBJ1-3; D may be TRBD1 (5 bases). Trimming stripped 0 bases from V and 4 bases from J, with 11 bases between. The CDR3 sequence is 15 residues long. The germline gives CDR1 SGHRS, CDR2 YFSETQ. The CDR3 coding sequence is TGCGCCAGCAGCTTGGTGGGGGTTTCGGGAAACACCATATATTTT. Amino acids: CASSLVGVSGNTIYF.

The chain recombines TRBV7-9 with TRBJ2-1; 7 bases line up with TRBD1. The V gene end was trimmed by 5 bases and the J gene end by 3 bases; junction bases not matched to a gene: 4. The length of the CDR3 is 14 residues. Germline-derived CDR1 and CDR2 are SEHNR and FQNEAQ (reference sequence). The CDR3 sequence is CASSLGQDYNEQFF. The CDR3 nucleotides read TGTGCCAGCAGCCTAGGACAGGACTACAATGAGCAGTTCTTC.

The chain employs TRBV2 and TRBJ2-1; either TRBD1 or TRBD2 may supply D (5 bases each). The germline CDR1 and CDR2 sequences are SNHLY and FYNNEI. V lost 7 bases to trimming and J lost 13 bases, with 17 bases between them. There are 12 residues in the CDR3. As DNA, the CDR3 is TGTGCCAGCAATCCCGGGACCCCAAGACAGTTCTTC. It yields the protein CASNPGTPRQFF.

The chain links TRBV5-8 to TRBJ2-7, with 9 positions matching TRBD2. The CDR3 has 16 amino acids. After removal of 4 bases from V and 7 bases from J, the junction contained 15 bases not matched to a gene. Looked up from germline, CDR1 is SGHTS and CDR2 is YDEGEE. This chain's CDR3 is CASSLGRLVAGAEQYF. CDR3 nucleotide sequence: TGTGCCAGCAGCCTGGGGAGGTTAGTAGCGGGAGCTGAGCAGTACTTC.

In its sample, this clone was seen a few times. The V call is TRBV5-4, the J call TRBJ2-7, with 9 bases fitting TRBD2. Germline assignment: CDR1 SGHNT and CDR2 YYREEE (reference sequence). Trimming at V came to 0 bases and at J to 4 bases, leaving 5 bases not matched to a gene. CDR3 length: 15 amino acids. The CDR3 nucleotides read TGTGCCAGCAGCTTGGTGGCTAGCGGGAATTACGAGCAGTACTTC. Residues: CASSLVASGNYEQYF.

This chain joins TRBV27 and TRBJ1-2, with no clear D. Germline CDR1 is MNHEY and CDR2 is SMNVEV (reference sequence). The CDR3 has 14 residues. V was trimmed by 0 bases and J by 7 bases, leaving 12 bases between them. The CDR3 loop reads CASSLSTVSSGYTF. The DNA for the CDR3 is TGTGCCAGCAGTTTATCCACAGTGTCCTCTGGCTACACCTTC.

The J gene is TRBJ1-1, the V gene TRBV9, with D uncertain. CDR1 and CDR2 from the germline V gene are SGDLS and YYNGEE. V lost 4 bases and J 0 bases, leaving 4 bases between the germline ends. The CDR3 is 12 residues long. The CDR3, as DNA: TGTGCCAGCAGCAGACTGAACACTGAAGCTTTCTTT. Translated, it gives CASSRLNTEAFF.

This chain uses TRBV29-1 with TRBJ1-2; TRBD1 matches 11 bases. CDR3 length equals 16 residues. Germline lookup yields CDR1 SQVTM and CDR2 ANQGSEA. Unmatched junction bases numbered 10, after V lost 3 bases and J lost 4 bases. CDR3 sequence: CSVDWTGGGKGYGYTF. The DNA for the CDR3 is TGCAGCGTTGACTGGACAGGGGGCGGGAAGGGCTATGGCTACACCTTC.

This chain uses TRBV2 with TRBJ1-5, with a possible D match to TRBD1 (5 bases). Germline-derived CDR1 and CDR2 are SNHLY and FYNNEI. The CDR3 runs 19 residues. V lost 8 bases, J lost 0 bases, and 26 bases lay in between. The CDR3 spells CASRPGFRGAGYSNQPQHF. CDR3 coding DNA: TGTGCCAGCCGTCCTGGGTTTAGGGGAGCGGGCTATAGCAATCAGCCCCAGCATTTT.

Ten or more counts support this clone. The chain is built from TRBV11-3 and TRBJ2-1; 9 bases are shared with TRBD1. Germline CDR1 and CDR2: SGHNT and YENEEA. This CDR3 contains 15 residues. The J segment lost 7 bases and the V segment lost 5 bases, leaving 9 bases of the junction unmatched. The CDR3 bases are TGTGCCAGCAGCCTACAGGGGGCAATTCGAAATGAGCAGTTCTTC. As protein: CASSLQGAIRNEQFF.

Worth noting for this clone: At the DNA level, this CDR3 is encoded by other sequences in the same sample as well. The chain couples TRBV10-2 to TRBJ2-3; 7 positions agree with TRBD2. After removal of 6 bases from V and 2 bases from J, the junction contained 2 bases not matched to a gene. Germline values: CDR1 WSHSY, CDR2 SAAADI. The CDR3 spans 13 residues. The CDR3 sequence: CASRLADTDTQYF. The CDR3 bases are TGCGCCAGCAGGCTAGCGGACACAGATACGCAGTATTTT.

In this sample, this clone turned up a few times. This rearrangement joins TRBV7-6 to TRBJ2-1, with 12 bases that match TRBD2. The V segment lost 2 bases and the J segment 8 bases; nucleotides outside the gene matches: 10. There are 17 residues in the CDR3. Germline V gene data show CDR1 as SGHVS and CDR2 as FNYEAQ. This chain's CDR3 is CASSLSGTSGRSYEQFF. For the CDR3, the DNA is TGTGCCAGCAGCTTAAGCGGAACTAGCGGGAGGTCATATGAGCAGTTCTTC.